This T cell receptor (beta chain) was documented in a study of blood T cell repertoires in COVID-19. The CDR3 has 13 residues. V was shortened by 5 bases and J by 1 base, with 8 bases between the two germline ends. Germline loops: CDR1 KGHSH, CDR2 LQKENI. Some clones are missing from TCRdb's copy, which holds only in-frame ones; the method was immunoSEQ multiplex PCR. The sample holds some 250,000 clones; roughly 84% are singletons and the top ten take about 3.4%. The material sequenced was peripheral blood. V gene TRBV18 combines with J gene TRBJ1-1; D ambiguous. The receptor was isolated from a woman between 18 and 30 years old with acute or convalescent COVID-19. For the CDR3, the DNA is TGTGCCAGCTCAGAGGGTAGGAACACTGAAGCTTTCTTT. Translating it yields CASSEGRNTEAFF.